This T cell receptor beta chain emerged from a study of blood T cell repertoires in COVID-19. Study information: Sites across the United States, Italy and Spain contributed samples from acute and convalescent COVID-19.

This CDR3 is built from 15 residues. V gave up 5 bases and J gave up 3 bases; unmatched junction bases: 4. Germline V gene data show CDR1 as PRHDT and CDR2 as FYEKMQ (reference sequence). Methods used by the authors: For nucleated cells, counts were estimated from reference gene primer amplification. Libraries were prepared by immunoSEQ multiplex PCR; TCRdb keeps only in-frame clonotypes and omits some of them. That table supplies the V and J calls and clone size; D and trimming were determined from the DNA. Here the sample spans roughly 42,000 clones, 75% to 90% being singletons. The sample was peripheral blood. This rearrangement joins TRBV13 to TRBJ1-2; 12 bases map to TRBD1. This TCR was sampled from a man aged 30 to 45 with active or convalescent COVID-19. CDR3 in DNA: TGTGCCAGCAGCAACCGGGACAGGGGGCACTATGGCTACACCTTC. It specifies CASSNRDRGHYGYTF.